The sample holds many counts of the clone carrying this T cell receptor beta chain. No antigen is known for it. From the germline J gene comes the end of the CDR3, since the read stops 3 residues before it. The data were taken from a study of T cell clonality in common variable immunodeficiency. General observations from the study: Compared with healthy controls, CVID subjects showed increased TCRbeta clonality, mostly in about a third. Authors noted CVID clonality's cause needs subpopulation repertoire sequencing.

The CDR3 length is 16 residues. Looked up from germline, CDR1 is MDHEN and CDR2 is SYDVKM. Trimming left V 5 bases short and J 4 bases short, with 20 bases between. Produced via immunoSEQ multiplex PCR; TCRdb's table is partial and in-frame only. The data show tens of thousands of clones, with none appearing a single time. The material sequenced was peripheral blood mononuclear cells. The clonotype comes from a person aged 18 to 75 in good health. This chain links TRBV28 with TRBJ1-2, with D perhaps TRBD1 (5 bases). CDR3 sequence: CASSPPTRGMAYGYTF. The part of the CDR3 DNA that was read is TGTGCCAGCAGTCCCCCGACTCGGGGGATGGCCTATGGC.